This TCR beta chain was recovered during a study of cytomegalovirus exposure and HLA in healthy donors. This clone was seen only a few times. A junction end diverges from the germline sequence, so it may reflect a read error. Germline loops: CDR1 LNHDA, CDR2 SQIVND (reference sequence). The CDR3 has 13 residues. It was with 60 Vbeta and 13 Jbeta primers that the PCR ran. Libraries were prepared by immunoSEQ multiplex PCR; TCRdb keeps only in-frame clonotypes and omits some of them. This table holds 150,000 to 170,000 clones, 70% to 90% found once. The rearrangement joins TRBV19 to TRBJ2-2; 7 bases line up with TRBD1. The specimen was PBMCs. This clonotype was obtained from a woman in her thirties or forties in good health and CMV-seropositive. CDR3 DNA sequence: TGCCTATCCGGGGACAGGAACACCGGGGAGCTGTTTTTT. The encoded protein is CLSGDRNTGELFF.